A single sample is the source of the 21 T cell receptor beta chains below, sequenced in a study of cytotoxic CD8 clonotypes in ibrutinib-treated CLL. Assay used: immunoSEQ multiplex PCR; TCRdb lists only in-frame clones, some missing. The sample contains 55,000 to 60,000 clones, 50% to 70% of which appear only once. Sequences were derived from PBMCs, sampled at disease progression, from a patient treated with ibrutinib. The origin of the receptors is a human donor with chronic lymphocytic leukemia.

Note on this clone: The germline gene is not matched at one end of the junction; a read error may be the cause. The J gene is TRBJ2-7, the V gene TRBV7-9; 7 nucleotides match TRBD1. Germline assignment: CDR1 SEHNR and CDR2 FQNEAQ (reference sequence). The CDR3 is made up of 16 amino acids. The CDR3 reads CASSLGDSYEQPHRWF. For the CDR3, the DNA is TGTGCCAGCAGCTTAGGGGACAGCTACGAGCAGCCGCACCGTTGGTTC.

In its sample, this clone was seen a few times. The J gene is TRBJ2-2, the V gene TRBV6-1; D is unclear. Trimming removed 6 bases at V and 1 base at J, with 9 bases between. The CDR3 runs to 14 residues. CDR1 and CDR2 (germline): MNHNS, SASEGT. The CDR3 loop reads CASSPLENTGELFF. CDR3 sequence (DNA): TGTGCCAGCAGCCCCCTAGAGAACACCGGGGAGCTGTTTTTT.

This clone was observed a few times. The V call is TRBV5-8, the J call TRBJ1-1, with D maybe TRBD1 (6 bases). The ends were cut back, 5 bases at V and 2 bases at J, with 10 bases in the middle. The CDR3 is 13 residues long. Germline CDR1 reads SGHTS; CDR2 reads YDEGEE. In DNA, the CDR3 is TGTGCCAGCAGTTTACAGGGTAACACTGAAGCTTTCTTT. This translates into CASSLQGNTEAFF.

This clone has only a few counts. The CDR3 loop is CASSATNEKLFF. CDR3 DNA sequence: TGTGCCAGCTCTGCAACTAATGAAAAACTGTTTTTT. The chain links TRBV18 to TRBJ1-4; D ambiguous. Germline V lookup: CDR1 KGHSH, CDR2 LQKENI. V was trimmed by 6 bases and J by 0 bases, leaving 2 bases between them. The CDR3 spans 12 residues.

In DNA, the CDR3 is TGTGCCAGCAGTTTATTGCCAGGGGGGAACTATGGCTACACCTTC. Translated, it gives CASSLLPGGNYGYTF. The genes are TRBV27 and TRBJ1-2; 7 bases fit TRBD1. Germline-derived CDR1 and CDR2 are MNHEY and SMNVEV (reference sequence). This CDR3 contains 15 residues. The V segment lost 1 base and the J segment 2 bases; nucleotides outside the gene matches: 4.

The gene calls are TRBV6-4 and TRBJ1-1; D remains unclear. The germline CDR1 and CDR2 sequences are MRHNA and SNTAGT. This CDR3 is 11 amino acids long. V shed 6 bases and J shed 7 bases, with 9 bases lying between them. Written as DNA, the CDR3 is TGTGCCAGCAGAGATCGGAATGAAGCTTTCTTT. Protein sequence: CASRDRNEAFF.

The CDR3 is CSVGSGTGGQPQHF. The CDR3 bases are TGCAGCGTAGGGTCCGGGACAGGTGGACAGCCCCAGCATTTT. This chain links TRBV29-1 with TRBJ1-5, with 8 bases fitting TRBD1. This CDR3 spans 14 amino acids. V dropped 6 bases and J dropped 7; count of bases not matched to a gene: 11. Germline CDR1 is SQVTM and CDR2 is ANQGSEA.

This clone was counted a few times. The chain joins TRBV7-9 to TRBJ1-2; tentative D call: TRBD1 (6 bases). Trimming left V 8 bases short and J 7 bases short, with 20 bases between. Germline lookup yields CDR1 SEHNR and CDR2 FQNEAQ (reference sequence). This CDR3 has 14 residues. The CDR3 loop reads CASQTDRGARGYTF. CDR3 sequence (DNA): TGTGCCAGCCAAACAGATCGGGGGGCGCGTGGCTACACCTTC.

V usage is TRBV5-1 and J usage is TRBJ1-1; 8 bases line up with TRBD1. The CDR3 loop spans 13 amino acids. The junction had 2 bases not matched to a gene; V was cut back by 1 base and J by 6 bases. CDR1 and CDR2 (germline): SGHRS, YFSETQ. Here the CDR3 DNA reads TGCGCCAGCAGCTTGAAGGACAGGGCTGAAGCTTTCTTT. Amino acid sequence: CASSLKDRAEAFF.

This chain uses TRBV7-2 with TRBJ2-2; 9 nucleotides line up with TRBD1. Trimming cost V 6 bases and J 3 bases; bases outside gene matches: 8. This CDR3 comprises 16 residues. Per the germline V gene, CDR1 is SGHTA and CDR2 is FQGNSA. CDR3 amino acids: CASRVGQGGYTGELFF. CDR3 in DNA: TGTGCCAGCAGAGTGGGACAGGGAGGGTACACCGGGGAGCTGTTTTTT. Full variable domain (remainder filled in from reference TRBV7-2 and TRBJ2-2): GAGVSQSPSNKVTEKGKDVELRCDPISGHTALYWYRQSLGQGLEFLIYFQGNSAPDKSGLPSDRFSAERTGGSVSTLTIQRTQQEDSAVYLCASRVGQGGYTGELFFGEGSRLTVL.

V is TRBV5-1 and J is TRBJ2-7; 7 bases align to TRBD2. Germline values: CDR1 SGHRS, CDR2 YFSETQ. The length of the CDR3 is 18 residues. The V gene end was trimmed by 0 bases and the J gene end by 1 base; junction bases not matched to a gene: 13. In DNA form, the CDR3 reads TGCGCCAGCAGCTTGGCGCCCCCCGGACGGGGGGTATCCTACGAGCAGTACTTC. The encoded protein is CASSLAPPGRGVSYEQYF.

This chain links TRBV7-2 with TRBJ2-1; D unclear. The germline CDR1 and CDR2 sequences are SGHTA and FQGNSA. CDR3 length: 15 residues. Trimming shortened V by 0 bases and J by 4 bases, and 10 bases separated the two germline ends. CDR3 in amino acids: CASSLAVSSYNEQFF. CDR3 in DNA: TGTGCCAGCAGCTTAGCTGTCTCCAGTTACAATGAGCAGTTCTTC.

This clone rates as medium-sized. The chain has TRBV6-1 and TRBJ2-7; 8 nucleotides agree with TRBD1. V lost 6 bases, J lost 5 bases, and 6 bases stayed unmatched. The length of the CDR3 is 13 residues. Looked up from germline, CDR1 is MNHNS and CDR2 is SASEGT. The CDR3 DNA reads TGTGCCAGCAGCTGGGACAGGACCAACGAGCAGTACTTC. Its protein is CASSWDRTNEQYF.

The chain uses TRBV19 and TRBJ2-3, with 9 bases identical to TRBD2. Germline CDR1 is LNHDA and CDR2 is SQIVND (reference sequence). The CDR3 has 14 residues. The V segment lost 4 bases and the J segment 7 bases; nucleotides outside the gene matches: 6. CDR3 amino acids: CASSSGGAAYTQYF. Written as DNA, the CDR3 is TGTGCCAGTAGTAGCGGGGGGGCCGCGTATACGCAGTATTTT.

This sequence joins TRBV4-1 and TRBJ2-7; D ambiguous. The CDR3 loop spans 16 amino acids. V was shortened by 4 bases and J by 1 base, with 17 bases between the two germline ends. Germline V gene lookup returns CDR1 MGHRA and CDR2 YSYEKL. The CDR3 DNA reads as TGCGCCAGCAGCCTCGGGTCCGACCGCGTATCCTACGAGCAGTACTTC. Residues: CASSLGSDRVSYEQYF.

The chain employs TRBV6-5 and TRBJ1-1, with no clear D. This CDR3 contains 15 residues. The V gene's germline CDR1 is MNHEY and CDR2 SVGAGI. Trimming removed 5 bases at V and 0 bases at J, with 13 bases between. Here the CDR3 reads CASSTGGLMNTEAFF. Written as DNA, the CDR3 is TGTGCCAGCAGTACCGGCGGGCTCATGAACACTGAAGCTTTCTTT.

This clone occurred a few times. The chain couples TRBV28 to TRBJ2-7; D unclear. The V end lost 2 bases, the J end lost 3 bases, and 2 bases lay between the germline ends. Germline V lookup: CDR1 MDHEN, CDR2 SYDVKM. CDR3 length: 11 residues. CDR3: CASSLRYEQYF. The CDR3 DNA reads TGTGCCAGCAGTTTACGCTACGAGCAGTACTTC.

The table lists this clone with a count of one. V and J are TRBV11-1 and TRBJ2-2, with D unclear. Germline V lookup: CDR1 SGHAT, CDR2 FQDESV (reference sequence). Trimming took off 1 base at V and 2 bases at J, with 11 bases between the two ends. The CDR3 sequence is 16 residues long. DNA of the CDR3: TGTGCCAGCAGCTTAGGAGGAGCTCTCAACACCGGGGAGCTGTTTTTT. As protein: CASSLGGALNTGELFF.

The chain has TRBV5-1 and TRBJ2-7, with 9 nucleotides matching TRBD1. From germline, CDR1 is SGHRS and CDR2 YFSETQ. V shed 5 bases and J 4 bases; nucleotides not matched to a gene: 7. This CDR3 region has 14 residues. The CDR3: CASRRDRGGYEQYF. CDR3 DNA: TGCGCCAGCAGGCGTGACAGGGGGGGATACGAGCAGTACTTC.

This clone was seen a few times. V is TRBV4-2 and J is TRBJ2-1; 8 bases fit TRBD2. The CDR3 sequence is 16 residues long. Germline lookup yields CDR1 LGHNA and CDR2 YNFKEQ. The V gene end was trimmed by 0 bases and the J gene end by 6 bases; junction bases not matched to a gene: 7. The CDR3 nucleotides are TGTGCCAGCAGCCAAGATGGGAGCGGGAGTGTCAATGAGCAGTTCTTC. This sequence encodes CASSQDGSGSVNEQFF.

The V call is TRBV4-1, the J call TRBJ1-4; the D gene is possibly TRBD1 (6 bases). Trimming took 3 bases from V and 5 from J, leaving 13 bases between them. Per germline, CDR1 MGHRA and CDR2 YSYEKL. The CDR3 runs 15 residues. The CDR3 DNA reads as TGCGCCAGCAGCCAGCGGGACACTCTAAATGAAAAACTGTTTTTT. Residues: CASSQRDTLNEKLFF.